A single sample gave rise to the 10 T cell receptor beta chains below, sequenced in a study of blood T cells in healthy people across ages. It was with a sample-barcoded 5' primer and a J-beta primer mix that a second PCR of roughly 7 to 12 cycles was run. MiXCR, run by TCRdb on the 5' RACE reads, gives a single entry per CDR3 protein. The top ten clones hold under 15% of a sample with approximately 940,000 distinct CDR3 sequences, around 46% of them seen once. The source material was blood. Receptor source: a man younger than 45 in good health.

This chain joins TRBV29-1 and TRBJ2-7; TRBD1 matches 8 bases. CDR1 and CDR2 (germline): SQVTM, ANQGSEA. The CDR3 spans 12 residues. Trimming took 7 bases from V and 5 from J; bases not matched to a gene: 7. The CDR3 region is CSAETGAHEQYF. For the CDR3, the DNA is TGCAGCGCAGAGACAGGGGCCCACGAGCAGTACTTC.

As to this clonotype: A junction boundary mismatches the germline segment, possibly from a read error. V and J are TRBV27 and TRBJ1-1, with TRBD1 identical over 10 bases. Germline CDR1 MNHEY, CDR2 SMNVEV (reference sequence). The CDR3 is 14 amino acids. The CDR3 region is CAGRPDRGRLGAFF. The CDR3 DNA is TGTGCCGGCAGACCCGACAGGGGGCGGCTAGGAGCTTTCTTT.

The sample holds a few counts of this clonotype. CDR3: CASSSVGTGRAEQYF. CDR3 nucleotides: TGTGCCAGCAGTTCCGTTGGGACAGGGAGGGCCGAGCAGTACTTC. The chain uses TRBV28 and TRBJ2-7, with 9 bases identical to TRBD1. Germline CDR1 reads MDHEN; CDR2 reads SYDVKM. This CDR3 has 15 residues. After removal of 4 bases from V and 6 bases from J, the junction contained 10 bases not matched to a gene.

There are many counts of this clonotype. J is TRBJ1-1 and V is TRBV29-1; D gene ambiguous. From germline, CDR1 is SQVTM and CDR2 ANQGSEA. Trimming took off 6 bases at V and 6 bases at J, with 14 bases between the two ends. The CDR3 runs 12 residues. The CDR3 DNA reads as TGCAGCGTGGGGAGCAGGCACGCTGAAGCTTTCTTT. This sequence encodes CSVGSRHAEAFF.

The chain couples TRBV28 to TRBJ2-1, with D perhaps TRBD1 or TRBD2 (5 bases each). CDR3 length: 14 residues. The V end lost 5 bases, the J end lost 6 bases, and 14 bases lay between the germline ends. The V gene's germline CDR1 is MDHEN and CDR2 SYDVKM. CDR3 sequence reads: CASSTLSGLNEQFF. The CDR3 nucleotides are TGTGCCAGCAGTACCCTTTCGGGGCTCAATGAGCAGTTCTTC.

This clonotype came up a few times. V gene TRBV12-3 or TRBV12-4 combines with J gene TRBJ1-2, with D perhaps matching TRBD1 (5 bases). V gave up 5 bases and J gave up 2 bases, with 12 bases separating them. The CDR3 has 14 amino acids. Here the CDR3 reads CASSDRDLNYGYTF. The DNA for the CDR3 is TGTGCCAGCAGTGACCGGGACCTCAACTATGGCTACACCTTC.

At least ten counts were recorded for this clonotype. The chain joins TRBV12-3 or TRBV12-4 to TRBJ2-1; TRBD2 matches 10 bases. Trimming took 6 bases from V and 12 from J; bases not matched to a gene: 14. The CDR3 covers 15 residues. CDR3 amino acids: CASSNPGLASRGQFF. DNA of the CDR3: TGTGCCAGCAGCAATCCGGGACTAGCGTCTCGGGGGCAGTTCTTC.

This chain uses TRBV4-1 with TRBJ2-2, with D tentatively TRBD1 (6 bases). V was trimmed by 3 bases and J by 2 bases, leaving 10 bases between them. CDR1 and CDR2 from the germline V gene are MGHRA and YSYEKL. This CDR3 region has 15 residues. CDR3 protein: CASSQRDINTGELFF. The CDR3 DNA sequence: TGCGCCAGCAGCCAGAGGGACATTAACACCGGGGAGCTGTTTTTT.

This sequence joins TRBV7-2 and TRBJ2-3, with D perhaps TRBD1 (6 bases). CDR3 length: 16 amino acids. V gave up 1 base and J gave up 4 bases, with 15 bases separating them. CDR1 SGHTA and CDR2 FQGNSA come from the germline V gene. CDR3 in amino acids: CASSLVHRDGADTQYF. The CDR3 coding sequence is TGTGCCAGCAGCTTAGTTCACAGGGATGGTGCAGATACGCAGTATTTT.

V gene TRBV27 combines with J gene TRBJ2-1; a weak D match, TRBD2 (6 bases). Germline lookup yields CDR1 MNHEY and CDR2 SMNVEV (reference sequence). V gave up 4 bases and J gave up 10 bases, with 11 bases separating them. This CDR3 is built from 12 residues. The CDR3 loop reads CASSSEGREQFF. In DNA, the CDR3 is TGTGCCAGCAGTTCTGAGGGGAGGGAGCAGTTCTTC.